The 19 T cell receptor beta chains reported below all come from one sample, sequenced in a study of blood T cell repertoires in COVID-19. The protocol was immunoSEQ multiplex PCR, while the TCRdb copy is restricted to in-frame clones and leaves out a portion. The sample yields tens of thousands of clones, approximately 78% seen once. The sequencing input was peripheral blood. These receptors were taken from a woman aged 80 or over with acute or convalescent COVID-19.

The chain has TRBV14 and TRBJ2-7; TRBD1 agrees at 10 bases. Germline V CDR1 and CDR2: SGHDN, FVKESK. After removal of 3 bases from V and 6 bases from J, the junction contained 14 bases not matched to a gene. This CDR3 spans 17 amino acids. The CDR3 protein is CASSHQRSGTGVIEQYF. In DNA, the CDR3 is TGTGCCAGCAGCCATCAACGGTCCGGGACAGGGGTTATCGAGCAGTACTTC.

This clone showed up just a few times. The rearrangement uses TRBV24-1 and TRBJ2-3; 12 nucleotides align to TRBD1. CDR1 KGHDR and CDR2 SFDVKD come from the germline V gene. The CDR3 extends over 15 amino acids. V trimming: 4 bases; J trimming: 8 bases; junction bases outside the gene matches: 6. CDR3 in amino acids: CATSEAGQGAGTQYF. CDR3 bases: TGTGCCACCAGTGAGGCGGGACAGGGGGCAGGTACGCAGTATTTT.

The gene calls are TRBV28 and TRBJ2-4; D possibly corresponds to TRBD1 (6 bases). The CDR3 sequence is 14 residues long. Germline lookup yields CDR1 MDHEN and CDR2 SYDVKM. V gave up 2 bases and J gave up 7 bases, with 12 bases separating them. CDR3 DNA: TGTGCCAGCAGTTTAATGGGGGCTGGGAACATTCAGTACTTC. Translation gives CASSLMGAGNIQYF.

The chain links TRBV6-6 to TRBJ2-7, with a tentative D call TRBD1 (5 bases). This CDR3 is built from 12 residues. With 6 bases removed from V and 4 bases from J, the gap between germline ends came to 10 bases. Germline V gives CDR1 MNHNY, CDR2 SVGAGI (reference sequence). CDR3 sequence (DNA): TGTGCCAGCAGCCCGACAGCGTACGAGCAGTACTTC. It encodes CASSPTAYEQYF.

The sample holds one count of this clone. The CDR3 sequence is CSVEAGMRGYTF. For the CDR3, the DNA is TGCAGCGTTGAAGCAGGGATGAGGGGCTACACCTTC. The chain joins TRBV29-1 to TRBJ1-2; tentatively, D is TRBD1 (5 bases). The CDR3 spans 12 residues. V was shortened by 1 base and J by 8 bases, with 11 bases between the two germline ends. Germline V gene lookup returns CDR1 SQVTM and CDR2 ANQGSEA.

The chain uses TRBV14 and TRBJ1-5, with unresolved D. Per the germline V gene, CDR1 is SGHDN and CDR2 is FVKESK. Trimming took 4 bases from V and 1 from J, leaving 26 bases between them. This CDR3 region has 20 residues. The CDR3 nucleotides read TGTGCCAGCAGCCTGAAGGAACAGTCCGAAAGTCGCCCCAGCAATCAGCCCCAGCATTTT. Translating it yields CASSLKEQSESRPSNQPQHF.

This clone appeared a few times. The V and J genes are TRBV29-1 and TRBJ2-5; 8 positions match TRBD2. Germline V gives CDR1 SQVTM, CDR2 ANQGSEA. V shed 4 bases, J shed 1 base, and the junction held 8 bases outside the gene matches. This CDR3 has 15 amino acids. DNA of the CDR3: TGCAGCGTTGCCGCCGGAGGACTAGCCCAAGAGACCCAGTACTTC. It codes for CSVAAGGLAQETQYF.

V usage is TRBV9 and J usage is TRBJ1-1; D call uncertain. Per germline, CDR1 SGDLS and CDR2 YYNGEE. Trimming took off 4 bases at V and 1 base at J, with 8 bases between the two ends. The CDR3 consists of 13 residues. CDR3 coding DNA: TGTGCCAGCAGCCTAACCGGGAACACTGAAGCTTTCTTT. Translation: CASSLTGNTEAFF. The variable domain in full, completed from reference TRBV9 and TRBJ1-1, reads DSGVTQTPKHLITATGQRVTLRCSPRSGDLSVYWYQQSLDQGLQFLIQYYNGEERAKGNILERFSAQQFPDLHSELNLSSLELGDSALYFCASSLTGNTEAFFGQGTRLTVV.

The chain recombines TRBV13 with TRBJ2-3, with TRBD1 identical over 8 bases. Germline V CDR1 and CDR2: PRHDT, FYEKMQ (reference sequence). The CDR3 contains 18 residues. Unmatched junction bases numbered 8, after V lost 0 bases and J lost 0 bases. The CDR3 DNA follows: TGTGCCAGCAGCTTAGGCCTCTGGAGGACAGGGAGCACAGATACGCAGTATTTT. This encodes CASSLGLWRTGSTDTQYF.

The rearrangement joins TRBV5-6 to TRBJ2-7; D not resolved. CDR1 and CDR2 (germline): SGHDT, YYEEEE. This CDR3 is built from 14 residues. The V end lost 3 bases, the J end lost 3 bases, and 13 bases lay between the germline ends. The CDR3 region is CASSSYTTFYEQYF. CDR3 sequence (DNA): TGTGCCAGCAGCTCATATACTACCTTCTACGAGCAGTACTTC.

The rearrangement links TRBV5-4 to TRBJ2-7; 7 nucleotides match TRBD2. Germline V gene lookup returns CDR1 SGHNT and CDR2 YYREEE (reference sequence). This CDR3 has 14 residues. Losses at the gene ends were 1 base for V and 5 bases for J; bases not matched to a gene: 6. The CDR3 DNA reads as TGTGCCAGCAGCTTGCCGGGAGGATGGGACGAGCAGTACTTC. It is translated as CASSLPGGWDEQYF.

The CDR3 protein is CASTSTGRTEAFF. The CDR3 DNA reads TGTGCCAGTACCTCGACAGGGAGAACTGAAGCTTTCTTT. The chain links TRBV19 to TRBJ1-1; TRBD1 matches 7 bases. This CDR3 has 13 amino acids. V lost 7 bases to trimming and J lost 5 bases; unmatched junction nucleotides: 7. Germline V gene lookup returns CDR1 LNHDA and CDR2 SQIVND (reference sequence).

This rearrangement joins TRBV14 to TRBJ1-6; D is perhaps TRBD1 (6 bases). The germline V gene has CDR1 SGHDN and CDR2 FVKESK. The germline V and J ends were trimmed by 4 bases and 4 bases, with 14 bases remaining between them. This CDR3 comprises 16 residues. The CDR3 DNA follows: TGTGCCAGCAGCCGAGGGGACAAATCATATAATTCACCCCTCCACTTT. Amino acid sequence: CASSRGDKSYNSPLHF.

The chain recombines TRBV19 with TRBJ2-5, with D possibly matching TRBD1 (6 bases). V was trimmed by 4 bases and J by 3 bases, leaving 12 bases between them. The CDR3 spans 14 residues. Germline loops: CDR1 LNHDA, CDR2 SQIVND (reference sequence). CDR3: CASSTSGAEETQYF. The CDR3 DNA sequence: TGTGCCAGTAGTACCTCAGGGGCGGAAGAGACCCAGTACTTC.

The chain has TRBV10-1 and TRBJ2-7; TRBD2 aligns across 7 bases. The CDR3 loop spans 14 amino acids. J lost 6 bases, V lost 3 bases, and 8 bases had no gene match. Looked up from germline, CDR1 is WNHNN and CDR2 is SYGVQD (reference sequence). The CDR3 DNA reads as TGCGCCAGCAGTGAAGGCGGGAGTCTTGCCGAGCAGTACTTC. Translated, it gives CASSEGGSLAEQYF.

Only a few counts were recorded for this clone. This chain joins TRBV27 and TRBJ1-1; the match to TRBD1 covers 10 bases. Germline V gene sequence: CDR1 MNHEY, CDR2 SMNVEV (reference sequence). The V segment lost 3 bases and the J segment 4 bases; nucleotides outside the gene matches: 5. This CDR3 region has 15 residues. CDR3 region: CASSFERTGGTEAFF. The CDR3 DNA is TGTGCCAGCAGTTTCGAAAGGACAGGGGGCACTGAAGCTTTCTTT.

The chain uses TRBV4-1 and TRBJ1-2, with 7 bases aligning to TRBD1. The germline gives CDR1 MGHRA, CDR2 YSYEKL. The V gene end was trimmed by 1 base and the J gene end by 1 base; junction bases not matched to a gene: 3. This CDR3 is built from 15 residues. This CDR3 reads CASSQGQGDNYGYTF. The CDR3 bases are TGCGCCAGCAGCCAAGGACAGGGCGATAACTATGGCTACACCTTC.

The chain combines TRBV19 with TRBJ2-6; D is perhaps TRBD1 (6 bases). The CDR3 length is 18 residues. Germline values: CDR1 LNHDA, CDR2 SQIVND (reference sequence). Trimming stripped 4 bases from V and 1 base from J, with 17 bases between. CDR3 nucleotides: TGTGCCAGTAGTACAACAGGGAGACACGGATCTGGGGCCAACGTCCTGACTTTC. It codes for CASSTTGRHGSGANVLTF.

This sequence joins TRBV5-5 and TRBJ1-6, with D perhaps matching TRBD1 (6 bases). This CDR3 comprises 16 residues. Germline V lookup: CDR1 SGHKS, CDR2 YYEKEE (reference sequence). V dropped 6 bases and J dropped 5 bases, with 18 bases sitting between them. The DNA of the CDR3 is TGTGCCAGCAACCCTACAGGGTTTTCCAATAATTCACCCCTCCACTTT. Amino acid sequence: CASNPTGFSNNSPLHF.